This T cell receptor beta chain is drawn from a study of blood T cell repertoires in COVID-19. Original analysis: The assay estimated nucleated cells by amplifying reference gene primers. The assay was immunoSEQ multiplex PCR, and TCRdb's table has in-frame clones only and misses some. V and J calls plus clone size are reproduced from that table; the DNA served to infer D and trimming. The sample has 180,000 or so clones, 70% to 90% seen once. Allocation to cohorts depended on clinical history reported by the participants. Per germline, CDR1 MGHRA and CDR2 YSYEKL. Unmatched junction bases numbered 4, after V lost 2 bases and J lost 2 bases. This CDR3 spans 16 amino acids.

Sequenced sample: PBMCs or T cells enriched from blood (not recorded which). This chain joins TRBV4-1 and TRBJ2-1; 9 bases line up with TRBD2. The receptor was isolated from a woman in her forties or fifties who had recovered from COVID-19. The CDR3 DNA is TGCGCCAGCAGCCAATCTATAGCGGGGGCCTACAATGAGCAGTTCTTC. Translation: CASSQSIAGAYNEQFF.